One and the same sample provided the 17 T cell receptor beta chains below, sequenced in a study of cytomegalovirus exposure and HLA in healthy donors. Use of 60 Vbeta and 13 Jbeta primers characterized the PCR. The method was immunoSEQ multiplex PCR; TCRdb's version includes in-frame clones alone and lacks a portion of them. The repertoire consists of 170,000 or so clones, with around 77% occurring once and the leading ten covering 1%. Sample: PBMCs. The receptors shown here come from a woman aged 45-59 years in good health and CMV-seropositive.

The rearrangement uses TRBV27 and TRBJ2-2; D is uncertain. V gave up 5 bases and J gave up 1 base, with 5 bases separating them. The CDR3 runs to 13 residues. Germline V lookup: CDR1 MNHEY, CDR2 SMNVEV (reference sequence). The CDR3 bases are TGTGCCAGCAGTCCTTTGAACACCGGGGAGCTGTTTTTT. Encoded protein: CASSPLNTGELFF.

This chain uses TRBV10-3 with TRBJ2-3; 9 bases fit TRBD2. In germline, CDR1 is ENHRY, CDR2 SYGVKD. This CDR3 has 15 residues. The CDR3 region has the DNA TGTGCAAACTCCGCAGCTAGCGGGGGCACAGATACGCAGTATTTT. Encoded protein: CANSAASGGTDTQYF.

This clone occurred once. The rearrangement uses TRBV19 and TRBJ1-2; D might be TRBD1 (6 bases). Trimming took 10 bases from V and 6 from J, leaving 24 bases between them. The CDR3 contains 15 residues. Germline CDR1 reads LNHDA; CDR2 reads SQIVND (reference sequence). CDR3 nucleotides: TGTGCCACCCACCGACAGGCCCTCAATTCCGATGGCTACACCTTC. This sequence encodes CATHRQALNSDGYTF.

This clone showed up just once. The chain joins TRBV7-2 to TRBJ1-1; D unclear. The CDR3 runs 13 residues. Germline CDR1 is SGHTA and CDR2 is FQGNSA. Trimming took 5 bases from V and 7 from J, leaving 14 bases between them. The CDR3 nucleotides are TGTGCCAGCAGCCTCGGACCGGGGAGTGAAGCTTTCTTT. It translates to CASSLGPGSEAFF. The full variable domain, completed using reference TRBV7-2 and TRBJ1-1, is GAGVSQSPSNKVTEKGKDVELRCDPISGHTALYWYRQSLGQGLEFLIYFQGNSAPDKSGLPSDRFSAERTGGSVSTLTIQRTQQEDSAVYLCASSLGPGSEAFFGQGTRLTVV.

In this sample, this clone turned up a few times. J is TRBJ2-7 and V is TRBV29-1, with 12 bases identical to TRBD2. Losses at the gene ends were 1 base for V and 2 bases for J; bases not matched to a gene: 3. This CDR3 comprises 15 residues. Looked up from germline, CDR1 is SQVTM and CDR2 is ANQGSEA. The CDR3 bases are TGCAGCGTTGAAGTTCTAGCGGGGGGGGCCTACGAGCAGTACTTC. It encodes CSVEVLAGGAYEQYF.

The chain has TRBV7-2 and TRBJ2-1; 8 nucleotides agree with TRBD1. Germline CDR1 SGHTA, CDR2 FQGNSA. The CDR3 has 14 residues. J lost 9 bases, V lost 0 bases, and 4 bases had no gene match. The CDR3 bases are TGTGCCAGCAGCTTAGCCATACAGGGGGGTGAGCAGTTCTTC. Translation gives CASSLAIQGGEQFF.

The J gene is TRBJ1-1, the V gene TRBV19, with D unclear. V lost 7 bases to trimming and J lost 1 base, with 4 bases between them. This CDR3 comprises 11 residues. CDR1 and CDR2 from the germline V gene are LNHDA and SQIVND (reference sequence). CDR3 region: CASTGNTEAFF. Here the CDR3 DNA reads TGTGCCAGTACGGGGAACACTGAAGCTTTCTTT.

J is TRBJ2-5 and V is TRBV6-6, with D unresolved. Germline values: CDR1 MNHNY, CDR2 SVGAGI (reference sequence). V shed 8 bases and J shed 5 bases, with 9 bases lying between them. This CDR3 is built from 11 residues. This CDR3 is CASLTRETQYF. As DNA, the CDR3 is TGTGCCAGCCTAACCCGGGAGACCCAGTACTTC.

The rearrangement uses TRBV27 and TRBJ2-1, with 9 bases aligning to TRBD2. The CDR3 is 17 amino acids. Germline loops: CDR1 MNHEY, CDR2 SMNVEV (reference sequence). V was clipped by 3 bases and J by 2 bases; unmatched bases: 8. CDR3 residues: CASSFRVSGSTYNEQFF. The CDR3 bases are TGTGCCAGCAGTTTTCGCGTTAGCGGGAGCACCTACAATGAGCAGTTCTTC.

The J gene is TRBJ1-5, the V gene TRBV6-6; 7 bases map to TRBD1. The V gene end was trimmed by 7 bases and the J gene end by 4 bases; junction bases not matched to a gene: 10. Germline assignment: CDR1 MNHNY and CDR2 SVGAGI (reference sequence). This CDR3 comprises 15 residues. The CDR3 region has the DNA TGTGCCAGCATTAACCGGGACAGAGCAAATCAGCCCCAGCATTTT. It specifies CASINRDRANQPQHF.

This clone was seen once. This CDR3 is CASSADRGNPRGYGYTF. CDR3 nucleotide sequence: TGTGCCAGTAGTGCCGACAGGGGGAATCCTCGGGGCTATGGCTACACCTTC. The chain joins TRBV19 to TRBJ1-2; 9 positions match TRBD1. Germline CDR1 reads LNHDA; CDR2 reads SQIVND (reference sequence). The V and J ends lost 5 bases and 4 bases, in that order; junction bases with no gene match: 14. The CDR3 is made up of 17 amino acids.

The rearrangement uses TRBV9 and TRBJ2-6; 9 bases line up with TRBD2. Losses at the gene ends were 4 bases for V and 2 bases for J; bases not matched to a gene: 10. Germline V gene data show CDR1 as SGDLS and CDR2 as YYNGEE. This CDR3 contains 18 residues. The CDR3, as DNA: TGTGCCAGCAGCCCCAATAGCGGGAGAAGCACTGGGGCCAACGTCCTGACTTTC. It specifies CASSPNSGRSTGANVLTF. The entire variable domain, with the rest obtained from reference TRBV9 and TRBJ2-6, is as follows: DSGVTQTPKHLITATGQRVTLRCSPRSGDLSVYWYQQSLDQGLQFLIQYYNGEERAKGNILERFSAQQFPDLHSELNLSSLELGDSALYFCASSPNSGRSTGANVLTFGAGSRLTVL.

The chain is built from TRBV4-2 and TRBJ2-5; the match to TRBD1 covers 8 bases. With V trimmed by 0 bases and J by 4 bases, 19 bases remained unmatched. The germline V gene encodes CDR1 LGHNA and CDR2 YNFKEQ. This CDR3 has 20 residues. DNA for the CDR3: TGTGCCAGCAGCCAAGAATCCCGAAGGACAGGGAGAATACCATCAGAGACCCAGTACTTC. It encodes CASSQESRRTGRIPSETQYF.

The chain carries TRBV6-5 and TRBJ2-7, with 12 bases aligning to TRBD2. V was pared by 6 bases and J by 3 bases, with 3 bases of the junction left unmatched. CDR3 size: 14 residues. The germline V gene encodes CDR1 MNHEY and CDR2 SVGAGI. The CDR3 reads CASRPGLAGYEQYF. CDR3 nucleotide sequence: TGTGCCAGCAGACCGGGACTAGCGGGCTACGAGCAGTACTTC.

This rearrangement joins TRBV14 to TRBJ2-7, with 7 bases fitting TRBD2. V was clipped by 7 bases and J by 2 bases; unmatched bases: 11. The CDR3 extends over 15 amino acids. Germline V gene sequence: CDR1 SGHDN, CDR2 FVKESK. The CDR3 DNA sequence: TGTGCCAGCACGGCTAGCGGTAAAGAGCCCTACGAGCAGTACTTC. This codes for CASTASGKEPYEQYF. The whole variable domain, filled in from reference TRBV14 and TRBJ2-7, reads EAGVTQFPSHSVIEKGQTVTLRCDPISGHDNLYWYRRVMGKEIKFLLHFVKESKQDESGMPNNRFLAERTGGTYSTLKVQPAELEDSGVYFCASTASGKEPYEQYFGPGTRLTVT.

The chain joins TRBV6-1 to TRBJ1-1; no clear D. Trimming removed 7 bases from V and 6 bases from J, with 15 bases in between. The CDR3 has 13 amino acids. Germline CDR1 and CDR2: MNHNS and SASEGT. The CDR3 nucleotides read TGTGCCAGCATTTCCCCGAGGAAAGCTGAAGCTTTCTTT. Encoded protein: CASISPRKAEAFF.

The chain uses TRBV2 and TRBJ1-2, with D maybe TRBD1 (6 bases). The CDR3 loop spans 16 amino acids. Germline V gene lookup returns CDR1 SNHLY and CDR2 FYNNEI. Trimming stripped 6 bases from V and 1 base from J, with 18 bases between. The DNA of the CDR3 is TGTGCCAGCAGGGGCCATACAGGGCACGTTAACTATGGCTACACCTTC. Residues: CASRGHTGHVNYGYTF.